The present T cell receptor (beta chain) was sequenced within a study of quantifying T cell responses using KT2 cells. About the research overall: TCR alpha and beta constant-region primers primed reverse transcription of RNA. Whole-study findings and limits: Counts of KT2 alpha and beta sequences rose linearly with the number of KT2 cells added. Very high KT2 spike-in numbers caused saturation in KT2 sequence detection.

The length of the CDR3 is 13 residues. Between the trimmed V and J ends, which lost 2 bases and 1 base, there was a span of 8 bases. Germline loops: CDR1 SQVTM, CDR2 ANQGSEA. The table lists this clonotype with many counts. Its target is not known. An oligo carrying a UMI was ligated to the cDNA 3' end. First-round PCR used around 4 cycles and beta primers RC1.1 and RC1.2 covering TRBC1 and TRBC2. TCRdb ran MiXCR on the UMI-ligation and nested PCR reads and lists one entry per CDR3 protein. The sample lists tens of thousands of distinct CDR3 sequences; 7.3% were seen once. A range of KT2-to-PBMC ratios was made using fixed PBMC numbers.

This clonotype was obtained from a human donor. V gene TRBV29-1 combines with J gene TRBJ1-1; D is undetermined. The sample was PBMCs spiked with cells of the T cell clone KT2. CDR3 DNA: TGCAGCGTTGAAAGGGCAGGGAACACTGAAGCTTTCTTT. It is translated as CSVERAGNTEAFF. Using reference TRBV29-1 and TRBJ1-1 for the parts outside the CDR3, the full variable domain is SAVISQKPSRDICQRGTSLTIQCQVDSQVTMMFWYRQQPGQSLTLIATANQGSEATYESGFVIDKFPISRPNLTFSTLTVSNMSPEDSSIYLCSVERAGNTEAFFGQGTRLTVV.